The entry below describes one T cell receptor (beta chain). This record comes from a study of T cell changes during pregnancy in multiple sclerosis. The CDR3 has 15 residues. CDR1 and CDR2 from the germline V gene are MGHRA and YSYEKL. V lost 1 base, J lost 1 base, and 1 base stayed unmatched. Profiled with immunoSEQ multiplex PCR; TCRdb holds only in-frame clones, not every one. Of tens of thousands of clones listed, roughly 94% were seen once; the top ten hold approximately 0.21%. The rearrangement joins TRBV4-1 to TRBJ1-1, with 9 positions matching TRBD1. This sample comprised CD4+ T cells from peripheral blood mononuclear cells, obtained in the second trimester of pregnancy. This TCR was recovered from a female donor with multiple sclerosis, enrolled in a pregnancy study. This CDR3 is CASSQVTGGNTEAFF. The CDR3 nucleotides are TGCGCCAGCAGCCAAGTGACAGGGGGGAACACTGAAGCTTTCTTT.